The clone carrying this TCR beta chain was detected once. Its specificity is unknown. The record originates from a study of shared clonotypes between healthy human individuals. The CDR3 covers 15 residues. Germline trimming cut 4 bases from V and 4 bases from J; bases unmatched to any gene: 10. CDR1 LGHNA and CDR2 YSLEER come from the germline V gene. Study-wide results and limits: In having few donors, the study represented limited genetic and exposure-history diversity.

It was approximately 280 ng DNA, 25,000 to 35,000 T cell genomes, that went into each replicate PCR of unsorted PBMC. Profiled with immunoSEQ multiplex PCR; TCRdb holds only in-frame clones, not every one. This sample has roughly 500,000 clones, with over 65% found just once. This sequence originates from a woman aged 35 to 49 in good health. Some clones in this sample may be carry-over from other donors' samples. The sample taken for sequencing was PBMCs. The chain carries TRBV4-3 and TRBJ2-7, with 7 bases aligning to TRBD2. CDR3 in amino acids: CASSLQDGGRYEQYF. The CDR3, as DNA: TGCGCCAGCAGCCTCCAAGACGGGGGGAGATACGAGCAGTACTTC.